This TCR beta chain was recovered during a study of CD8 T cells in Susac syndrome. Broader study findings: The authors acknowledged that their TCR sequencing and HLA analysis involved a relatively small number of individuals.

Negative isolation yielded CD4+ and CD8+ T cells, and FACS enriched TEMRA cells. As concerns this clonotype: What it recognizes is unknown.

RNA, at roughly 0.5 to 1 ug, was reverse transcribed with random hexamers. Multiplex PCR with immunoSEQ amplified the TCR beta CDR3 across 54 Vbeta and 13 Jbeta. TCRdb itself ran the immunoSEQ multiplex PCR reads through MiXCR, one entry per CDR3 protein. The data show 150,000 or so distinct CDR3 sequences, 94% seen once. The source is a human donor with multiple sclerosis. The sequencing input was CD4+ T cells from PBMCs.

CDR3 in DNA: TGCAGTGCTAGAGCCCAGCGGGGCTCCTACAATGAGCAGTTCTTC. Residues: CSARAQRGSYNEQFF. This chain connects TRBV20-1 to TRBJ2-1; 7 nucleotides line up with TRBD2. J was trimmed by 0 bases and V by 1 base; bases with no gene match: 3. The length of the CDR3 is 15 residues. CDR1 DFQATT and CDR2 SNEGSKA come from the germline V gene (reference sequence).